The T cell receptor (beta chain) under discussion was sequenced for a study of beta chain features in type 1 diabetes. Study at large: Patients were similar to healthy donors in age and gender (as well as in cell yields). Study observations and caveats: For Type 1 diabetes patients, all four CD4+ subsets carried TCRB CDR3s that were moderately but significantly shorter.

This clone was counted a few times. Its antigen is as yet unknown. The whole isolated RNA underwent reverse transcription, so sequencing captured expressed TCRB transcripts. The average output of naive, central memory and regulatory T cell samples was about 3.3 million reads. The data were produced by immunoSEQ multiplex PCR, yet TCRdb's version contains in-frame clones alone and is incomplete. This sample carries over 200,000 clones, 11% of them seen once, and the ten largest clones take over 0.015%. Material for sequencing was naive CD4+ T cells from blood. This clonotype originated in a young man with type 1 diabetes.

In DNA, the CDR3 is TGTGCCAGCAGCCCACGACAGGGAAAGGGGAATGAGCAGTTCTTC. This translates into CASSPRQGKGNEQFF. V and J are TRBV11-3 and TRBJ2-1; 7 bases line up with TRBD1. V gave up 5 bases and J gave up 7 bases; unmatched junction bases: 11. The CDR3 is 15 amino acids. Per the germline V gene, CDR1 is SGHNT and CDR2 is YENEEA.